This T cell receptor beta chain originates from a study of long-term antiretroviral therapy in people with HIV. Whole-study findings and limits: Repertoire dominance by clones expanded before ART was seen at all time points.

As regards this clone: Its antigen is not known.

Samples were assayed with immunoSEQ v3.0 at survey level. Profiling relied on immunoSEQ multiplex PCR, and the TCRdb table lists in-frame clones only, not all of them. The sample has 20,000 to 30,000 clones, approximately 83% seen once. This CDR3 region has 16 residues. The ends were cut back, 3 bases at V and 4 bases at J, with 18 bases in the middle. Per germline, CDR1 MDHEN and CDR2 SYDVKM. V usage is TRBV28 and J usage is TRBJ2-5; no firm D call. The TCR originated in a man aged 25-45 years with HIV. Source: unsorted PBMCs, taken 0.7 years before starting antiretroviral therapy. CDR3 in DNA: TGTGCCAGCAGTTTCAGTGGATTGGGCTTTTCAGAGACCCAGTACTTC. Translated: CASSFSGLGFSETQYF.